A single sample gave rise to the 27 T cell receptor beta chains below, sequenced in a study of cytomegalovirus exposure and HLA in healthy donors. PCR involved 60 Vbeta and 13 Jbeta primers. Assay: immunoSEQ multiplex PCR; the TCRdb copy retains only in-frame clones and omits some. The listing contains around 29,000 clones. The source material was PBMCs. The receptors here all came from a man aged 25-45 years in good health and CMV-seronegative.

The J gene is TRBJ2-5, the V gene TRBV7-9; 10 bases match TRBD2. The ends lost 3 bases at V and 3 bases at J; junction bases unmatched: 1. Germline CDR1 SEHNR, CDR2 FQNEAQ (reference sequence). This CDR3 is 14 amino acids long. CDR3 residues: CASSFSGRKETQYF. As DNA, the CDR3 is TGTGCCAGCAGCTTTAGCGGGAGGAAAGAGACCCAGTACTTC.

The rearrangement uses TRBV28 and TRBJ2-7, with D perhaps matching TRBD1 (6 bases). Trimming removed 0 bases from V and 5 bases from J, with 14 bases in between. Germline CDR1 is MDHEN and CDR2 is SYDVKM. The CDR3 has 15 amino acids. The CDR3 spells CASSLWSGALHEQYF. The CDR3 DNA reads as TGTGCCAGCAGTTTATGGTCAGGGGCCCTCCACGAGCAGTACTTC.

V gene TRBV7-6 combines with J gene TRBJ2-2; D call uncertain. The V gene's germline CDR1 is SGHVS and CDR2 FNYEAQ. The CDR3 consists of 13 residues. With 3 bases removed from V and 4 bases from J, the gap between germline ends came to 6 bases. The CDR3 DNA sequence: TGTGCCAGCAGCTTTGTGGCCACCGGGGAGCTGTTTTTT. It codes for CASSFVATGELFF.

V usage is TRBV7-6 and J usage is TRBJ2-5; 10 positions agree with TRBD1. The CDR3 loop spans 16 amino acids. Trimming cost V 5 bases and J 2 bases; bases outside gene matches: 8. The germline CDR1 and CDR2 sequences are SGHVS and FNYEAQ. Here the CDR3 DNA reads TGTGCCAGCAGCCAACACCGGGACAGGGGACAAGAGACCCAGTACTTC. Its protein product is CASSQHRDRGQETQYF.

CDR3 sequence (DNA): TGTGCCAGCAGTTCCGGGACAAACTACGAGCAGTACTTC. Protein: CASSSGTNYEQYF. The chain joins TRBV27 to TRBJ2-7, with a possible D match to TRBD1 (6 bases). The germline V and J ends were trimmed by 4 bases and 3 bases, with 10 bases remaining between them. CDR1 and CDR2 from the germline V gene are MNHEY and SMNVEV (reference sequence). The CDR3 extends over 13 amino acids.

This chain uses TRBV7-9 with TRBJ1-6; 9 nucleotides match TRBD1. CDR3 length equals 14 residues. The germline V gene has CDR1 SEHNR and CDR2 FQNEAQ (reference sequence). Trimming took 6 bases from V and 4 from J; bases not matched to a gene: 1. DNA of the CDR3: TGTGCCAGCAGGACAGGGGGTTATAATTCACCCCTCCACTTT. Protein sequence: CASRTGGYNSPLHF.

The gene calls are TRBV19 and TRBJ1-1; D possibly corresponds to TRBD1 (6 bases). The CDR3 contains 13 residues. V was cut by 9 bases and J by 3 bases, with 14 bases left in between. Germline loops: CDR1 LNHDA, CDR2 SQIVND (reference sequence). Here the CDR3 reads CASHLDSYTEAFF. As DNA, the CDR3 is TGTGCCAGCCACCTGGACAGTTACACTGAAGCTTTCTTT.

V gene TRBV29-1 combines with J gene TRBJ1-1; no firm D call. V lost 5 bases and J 1 base, leaving 17 bases between the germline ends. The CDR3 is made up of 15 amino acids. From germline, CDR1 is SQVTM and CDR2 ANQGSEA. For the CDR3, the DNA is TGCAGCGTTCTTCAGGCAGACAAATCGAACACTGAAGCTTTCTTT. Amino acids: CSVLQADKSNTEAFF.

This rearrangement joins TRBV2 to TRBJ1-2, with D unclear. Germline CDR1 SNHLY, CDR2 FYNNEI. Trimming pared 6 bases from V and 6 bases from J, leaving 5 bases between. The length of the CDR3 is 10 residues. The CDR3 coding sequence is TGTGCCAGCAGGACAAATGGCTACACCTTC. It yields the protein CASRTNGYTF.

The chain's CDR3 is CASSLGLQPHNEQFF. CDR3 nucleotides: TGCGCCAGCAGCCTAGGACTCCAACCTCACAATGAGCAGTTCTTC. This chain connects TRBV5-1 to TRBJ2-1; D might be TRBD2 (5 bases). The CDR3 sequence is 15 residues long. Trimming stripped 4 bases from V and 5 bases from J, with 16 bases between. From germline, CDR1 is SGHRS and CDR2 YFSETQ. Supplemented by reference TRBV5-1 and TRBJ2-1, the full variable domain reads KAGVTQTPRYLIKTRGQQVTLSCSPISGHRSVSWYQQTPGQGLQFLFEYFSETQRNKGNFPGRFSGRQFSNSRSEMNVSTLELGDSALYLCASSLGLQPHNEQFFGPGTRLTVL.

The rearrangement uses TRBV5-8 and TRBJ1-2; TRBD1 aligns across 8 bases. The CDR3 sequence is 15 residues long. V dropped 4 bases and J dropped 2; count of bases not matched to a gene: 7. CDR1 SGHTS and CDR2 YDEGEE come from the germline V gene. CDR3 in amino acids: CASSAGQESNYGYTF. CDR3 in DNA: TGTGCCAGCAGCGCGGGACAGGAGTCGAACTATGGCTACACCTTC.

V is TRBV27 and J is TRBJ2-7; TRBD1 aligns across 8 bases. This CDR3 comprises 17 residues. Trimming took 4 bases from V and 3 from J; bases not matched to a gene: 14. Per germline, CDR1 MNHEY and CDR2 SMNVEV (reference sequence). The CDR3 nucleotides read TGTGCCAGCAGTTCACCTCTTCGACAGGGGAAGTTCTACGAGCAGTACTTC. Residues: CASSSPLRQGKFYEQYF.

The rearrangement links TRBV15 to TRBJ2-5, with TRBD2 as a possible D gene (5 bases). Trimming removed 8 bases at V and 5 bases at J, with 21 bases between. CDR1 is LNHNV and CDR2 is YYDKDF in the germline V gene (reference sequence). CDR3 length equals 15 residues. CDR3 residues: CATRAEGGVFETQYF. Here the CDR3 DNA reads TGTGCCACCCGTGCCGAAGGAGGTGTATTTGAGACCCAGTACTTC.

This chain joins TRBV5-4 and TRBJ2-7; TRBD2 matches 14 bases. The ends lost 4 bases at V and 3 bases at J; junction bases unmatched: 6. Germline loops: CDR1 SGHNT, CDR2 YYREEE (reference sequence). CDR3 size: 16 residues. The CDR3 nucleotides read TGTGCCAGCAGCCCCGGTGGGACTAGCGGGAGCTACGAGCAGTACTTC. It yields the protein CASSPGGTSGSYEQYF.

The V gene is TRBV23-1, the J gene TRBJ1-2; D might be TRBD1 (5 bases). TRBV23-1 belongs to the ORF category, with a function that is uncertain. The CDR3 extends over 15 amino acids. Between the trimmed V and J ends, which lost 6 bases and 3 bases, there was a span of 17 bases. The CDR3 sequence: CASSPQAGAYYGYTF. As DNA, the CDR3 is TGCGCCAGCAGCCCTCAGGCTGGGGCCTACTATGGCTACACCTTC.

The V and J genes are TRBV6-1 and TRBJ2-2; D unclear. Trimming removed 7 bases from V and 0 bases from J, with 9 bases in between. CDR3 length equals 14 residues. In germline, CDR1 is MNHNS, CDR2 SASEGT. CDR3 sequence reads: CASIPLANTGELFF. CDR3 DNA sequence: TGTGCCAGCATTCCGTTAGCGAACACCGGGGAGCTGTTTTTT.

CDR3 sequence: CASSLGGDTEAFF. In DNA form, the CDR3 reads TGCGCCAGCAGCTTGGGGGGGGACACTGAAGCTTTCTTT. J is TRBJ1-1 and V is TRBV5-1, with a tentative D call TRBD1 (5 bases). Germline V lookup: CDR1 SGHRS, CDR2 YFSETQ. Trimming pared 0 bases from V and 3 bases from J, leaving 6 bases between. The CDR3 is made up of 13 amino acids.

The genes are TRBV29-1 and TRBJ2-7; D perhaps matches TRBD2 (6 bases). Germline lookup yields CDR1 SQVTM and CDR2 ANQGSEA. CDR3 length: 13 amino acids. Trimming took 1 base from V and 6 from J, leaving 13 bases between them. The CDR3 bases are TGCAGCGTTGAAGGACTAGATAACTCCGAGCAGTACTTC. Translation gives CSVEGLDNSEQYF.

Points on this clone: A junction boundary mismatches the germline segment, possibly from a read error. This rearrangement joins TRBV6-1 to TRBJ1-5, with 7 bases that match TRBD1. The CDR3 runs 16 residues. CDR1 MNHNS and CDR2 SASEGT come from the germline V gene. DNA for the CDR3: TGTGCCAGCAGTCAAGTAGGGGGCCGTAGCAATCGGCCCCAGCATTTT. It specifies CASSQVGGRSNRPQHF.

CDR3 sequence: CAISGQGSGGYTF. CDR3 coding DNA: TGTGCCATCAGTGGACAGGGGTCGGGTGGCTACACCTTC. The chain is built from TRBV10-3 and TRBJ1-2, with 8 positions matching TRBD1. V gave up 4 bases and J gave up 7 bases; unmatched junction bases: 5. The length of the CDR3 is 13 residues. Germline V gives CDR1 ENHRY, CDR2 SYGVKD.

V gene TRBV5-1 combines with J gene TRBJ2-3, with a tentative D call TRBD2 (6 bases). Germline V gene data show CDR1 as SGHRS and CDR2 as YFSETQ. The CDR3 is made up of 14 amino acids. Trimming removed 3 bases from V and 8 bases from J, with 16 bases in between. The CDR3: CASSSPGTVGTQYF. As DNA, the CDR3 is TGCGCCAGCAGCTCACCCGGGACTGTGGGTACGCAGTATTTT.

The V gene is TRBV28, the J gene TRBJ1-3; a weak D match, TRBD1 (6 bases). The V gene's germline CDR1 is MDHEN and CDR2 SYDVKM. The CDR3 consists of 14 residues. Deletions cut 7 bases from V and 4 bases from J, with 14 bases between. The CDR3 DNA reads TGTGCCAGCAACAGGGTTTGGGCCGGAAACACCATATATTTT. Encoded protein: CASNRVWAGNTIYF.

The chain joins TRBV7-2 to TRBJ2-7; D might be TRBD1 (6 bases). CDR1 is SGHTA and CDR2 is FQGNSA in the germline V gene. The germline V and J ends were trimmed by 0 bases and 3 bases, with 6 bases remaining between them. The CDR3 covers 13 residues. CDR3 in DNA: TGTGCCAGCAGCTTAGCAGGGGGCTACGAGCAGTACTTC. This sequence encodes CASSLAGGYEQYF.

The genes are TRBV7-2 and TRBJ1-2, with D maybe TRBD1 (6 bases). Per germline, CDR1 SGHTA and CDR2 FQGNSA. The CDR3 is 12 residues long. Trimming left V 3 bases short and J 5 bases short, with 7 bases between. CDR3 region: CASSFGTYGYTF. CDR3 sequence (DNA): TGTGCCAGCAGCTTCGGGACATATGGCTACACCTTC.

The CDR3: CASSQEYQGSRETQYF. CDR3 DNA: TGCGCCAGCAGCCAAGAGTACCAGGGGAGCCGGGAGACCCAGTACTTC. The J gene is TRBJ2-5, the V gene TRBV4-1; tentatively, D is TRBD1 (6 bases). The CDR3 is 16 amino acids. Trimming took off 0 bases at V and 5 bases at J, with 16 bases between the two ends. Germline loops: CDR1 MGHRA, CDR2 YSYEKL.

The chain has TRBV19 and TRBJ1-5, with 8 bases that match TRBD1. Germline-derived CDR1 and CDR2 are LNHDA and SQIVND (reference sequence). V was pared by 6 bases and J by 4 bases, with 8 bases of the junction left unmatched. This CDR3 spans 15 amino acids. The CDR3 loop reads CASRSQGGPNQPQHF. Here the CDR3 DNA reads TGTGCCAGTAGATCACAGGGGGGCCCTAATCAGCCCCAGCATTTT.

This chain joins TRBV13 and TRBJ2-3; D remains ambiguous. The CDR3 contains 15 residues. Germline V gene sequence: CDR1 PRHDT, CDR2 FYEKMQ (reference sequence). The V end lost 2 bases, the J end lost 4 bases, and 13 bases lay between the germline ends. DNA of the CDR3: TGTGCCAGCAGCTTATCCTATAACCATCCAGATACGCAGTATTTT. Protein product: CASSLSYNHPDTQYF.